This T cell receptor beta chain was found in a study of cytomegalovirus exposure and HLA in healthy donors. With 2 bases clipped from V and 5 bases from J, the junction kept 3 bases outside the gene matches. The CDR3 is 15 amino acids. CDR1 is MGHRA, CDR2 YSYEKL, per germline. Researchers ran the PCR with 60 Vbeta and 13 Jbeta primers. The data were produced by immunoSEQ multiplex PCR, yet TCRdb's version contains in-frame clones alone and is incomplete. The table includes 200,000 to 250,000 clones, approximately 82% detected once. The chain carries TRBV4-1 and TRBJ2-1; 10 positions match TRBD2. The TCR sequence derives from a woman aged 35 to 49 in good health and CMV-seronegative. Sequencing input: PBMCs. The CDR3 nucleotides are TGCGCCAGCAGCCAAATAGCGGGGGGCCACAATGAGCAGTTCTTC. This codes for CASSQIAGGHNEQFF.